These 20 T cell receptor beta chains were sequenced from one sample in a study of T cell repertoires in cytomegalovirus infection. In TCRdb, the reads were re-called with MiXCR into one record per CDR3 protein. The data show approximately 140,000 distinct CDR3 sequences, with about 6.5% seen just once and around 17% held by the top ten. The sample consisted of PBMCs. The receptors stem from a human donor in good health (CMV status not recorded). Some clones in this sample may be carry-over from other donors' samples.

By share, this clonotype ranks as medium-sized. The chain has TRBV7-2 and TRBJ2-6; D ambiguous. The CDR3 totals 15 residues. V was cut by 4 bases and J by 0 bases, with 7 bases left in between. CDR1 and CDR2 (germline): SGHTA, FQGNSA. CDR3 coding DNA: TGTGCCAGCAGCTCGGACCCCTCTGGGGCCAACGTCCTGACTTTC. Its protein is CASSSDPSGANVLTF.

This clonotype was observed a handful of times. The chain has TRBV5-1 and TRBJ2-1, with TRBD2 matching 8 bases. The V segment lost 5 bases and the J segment 3 bases; nucleotides outside the gene matches: 10. The CDR3 totals 16 residues. Germline lookup yields CDR1 SGHRS and CDR2 YFSETQ. The CDR3 is CASSPQAGARYNEQFF. Here the CDR3 DNA reads TGCGCCAGCAGTCCCCAAGCGGGGGCGCGCTACAATGAGCAGTTCTTC.

This clonotype has a count of ten or more. The rearrangement uses TRBV6-2 or TRBV6-3 and TRBJ2-1; no clear D gene. CDR3 length: 13 residues. CDR1 MNHEY and CDR2 SVGEGT come from the germline V gene. Trimming pared 2 bases from V and 3 bases from J, leaving 5 bases between. CDR3 loop: CASSYGYYNEQFF. The DNA of the CDR3 is TGTGCCAGCAGTTACGGCTACTACAATGAGCAGTTCTTC.

This clonotype came up many times. The V gene is TRBV7-2, the J gene TRBJ1-4; weak D call: TRBD1 (5 bases). The CDR3 totals 15 residues. The V end lost 5 bases, the J end lost 0 bases, and 10 bases lay between the germline ends. Germline V CDR1 and CDR2: SGHTA, FQGNSA. Here the CDR3 reads CASSPTGATNEKLFF. The CDR3 bases are TGTGCCAGCAGCCCCACAGGAGCAACTAATGAAAAACTGTTTTTT.

The table lists this clonotype with a few counts. V usage is TRBV7-9 and J usage is TRBJ1-2; no firm D call. Germline loops: CDR1 SEHNR, CDR2 FQNEAQ (reference sequence). This CDR3 region has 12 residues. V gave up 1 base and J gave up 4 bases, with 4 bases separating them. The CDR3 region is CASSLVFYGYTF. For the CDR3, the DNA is TGTGCCAGCAGCTTAGTCTTCTATGGCTACACCTTC.

This clonotype was counted ten times or more. The rearrangement links TRBV7-2 to TRBJ2-2; tentatively, D is TRBD1 (5 bases). Germline V gene data show CDR1 as SGHTA and CDR2 as FQGNSA. Deletions cut 2 bases from V and 7 bases from J, with 14 bases between. There are 15 residues in the CDR3. CDR3 residues: CASSLRFQGFGELFF. DNA of the CDR3: TGTGCCAGCAGCTTACGTTTTCAGGGATTCGGGGAGCTGTTTTTT.

This clonotype has a count of ten or more. The V gene is TRBV7-2, the J gene TRBJ1-2; D is possibly TRBD1 (5 bases). The V end was cut by 1 base, the J end by 3 bases, with 21 bases between. This CDR3 comprises 18 residues. Germline V gives CDR1 SGHTA, CDR2 FQGNSA. The CDR3 loop reads CASSLELGHLLGDYGYTF. The CDR3 DNA reads TGTGCCAGCAGCTTAGAGTTAGGACACCTCCTGGGGGACTATGGCTACACCTTC.

The sample holds many counts of this clonotype. This rearrangement joins TRBV7-2 to TRBJ1-2; D might be TRBD1 (5 bases). Germline values: CDR1 SGHTA, CDR2 FQGNSA. The CDR3 covers 14 residues. Trimming cost V 5 bases and J 1 base, with 11 bases left between them. DNA for the CDR3: TGTGCCAGCAGCGAAGACAGTCTTAACTATGGCTACACCTTC. This encodes CASSEDSLNYGYTF.

This clonotype was picked up many times. For the CDR3, the DNA is TGCGCCAGCAGCCAAGATCCCGGCCCCCGGGCTCGTGAAAAACTGTTTTTT. Amino acid sequence: CASSQDPGPRAREKLFF. The genes are TRBV4-3 and TRBJ1-4; D is uncertain. The V gene lost 0 bases and the J gene lost 7 bases, with 18 bases spanning the gap. Germline loops: CDR1 LGHNA, CDR2 YSLEER. This CDR3 spans 17 amino acids.

This sequence joins TRBV20-1 and TRBJ1-2; tentatively, D is TRBD1 (5 bases). The CDR3 consists of 16 residues. The V end lost 0 bases, the J end lost 2 bases, and 16 bases lay between the germline ends. CDR1 and CDR2 from the germline V gene are DFQATT and SNEGSKA (reference sequence). CDR3 DNA: TGCAGTGCTAGAGATCTAGGCAGGGCCATCAACTATGGCTACACCTTC. Translated: CSARDLGRAINYGYTF.

V and J are TRBV5-6 and TRBJ2-5, with a tentative D call TRBD2 (6 bases). Germline V CDR1 and CDR2: SGHDT, YYEEEE. This CDR3 region has 15 residues. Trimming removed 1 base at V and 2 bases at J, with 12 bases between. The CDR3 DNA reads TGTGCCAGCAGCTTGCTTAGCGGCGTACAAGAGACCCAGTACTTC. Amino acids: CASSLLSGVQETQYF.

Ten or more counts support this clonotype. The genes are TRBV2 and TRBJ2-1; TRBD1 matches 12 bases. CDR3 length: 15 amino acids. V lost 4 bases to trimming and J lost 8 bases; unmatched junction nucleotides: 6. Germline assignment: CDR1 SNHLY and CDR2 FYNNEI. The CDR3 loop reads CASSGRDRGLDEQFF. CDR3 nucleotides: TGTGCCAGCAGTGGCCGGGACAGGGGGCTAGATGAGCAGTTCTTC. Using reference TRBV2 and TRBJ2-1 for the parts outside the CDR3, the full variable domain is EPEVTQTPSHQVTQMGQEVILRCVPISNHLYFYWYRQILGQKVEFLVSFYNNEISEKSEIFDDQFSVERPDGSNFTLKIRSTKLEDSAMYFCASSGRDRGLDEQFFGPGTRLTVL.

This clonotype was seen repeatedly, ten times or more. The chain recombines TRBV7-9 with TRBJ1-1, with TRBD1 identical over 10 bases. The CDR3 runs to 19 residues. Germline lookup yields CDR1 SEHNR and CDR2 FQNEAQ (reference sequence). V trimming: 5 bases; J trimming: 0 bases; junction bases outside the gene matches: 15. CDR3 protein: CASSAPALTGGPMNTEAFF. For the CDR3, the DNA is TGTGCCAGCAGCGCCCCGGCTTTGACAGGGGGCCCTATGAACACTGAAGCTTTCTTT.

This clonotype was detected only a few times. The gene calls are TRBV7-2 and TRBJ2-3; 9 bases match TRBD1. Trimming cost V 4 bases and J 6 bases; bases outside gene matches: 2. Germline CDR1 reads SGHTA; CDR2 reads FQGNSA. CDR3 size: 13 residues. The CDR3 DNA sequence: TGTGCCAGCAGCTATGGACAGGGGGATACGCAGTATTTT. The encoded protein is CASSYGQGDTQYF.

This clonotype appeared many times. The V gene is TRBV4-2, the J gene TRBJ2-5; D is uncertain. The CDR3 spans 13 residues. From germline, CDR1 is LGHNA and CDR2 YNFKEQ. Deletions cut 0 bases from V and 3 bases from J, with 5 bases between. The CDR3, as DNA: TGTGCCAGCAGCCAAGATCAGGAAGAGACCCAGTACTTC. It encodes CASSQDQEETQYF.

This clonotype has at least ten counts. As DNA, the CDR3 is TGTGCCAGCAGCTCCCCAGGGGGCCGGGATGAAAAACTGTTTTTT. Translation: CASSSPGGRDEKLFF. The chain has TRBV7-8 and TRBJ1-4; 8 nucleotides line up with TRBD1. CDR1 is SGHVS and CDR2 is FQNEAQ in the germline V gene. Trimming at V came to 4 bases and at J to 6 bases, leaving 7 bases not matched to a gene. The length of the CDR3 is 15 residues. Full variable domain (missing parts from reference TRBV7-8 and TRBJ1-4): GAGVSQSPRYKVAKRGQDVALRCDPISGHVSLFWYQQALGQGPEFLTYFQNEAQLDKSGLPSDRFFAERPEGSVSTLKIQRTQQEDSAVYLCASSSPGGRDEKLFFGSGTQLSVL.

In its sample, this clonotype was seen many times. The chain joins TRBV19 to TRBJ1-5; unclear D gene. CDR3 length: 12 residues. Trimming stripped 5 bases from V and 3 bases from J, with 5 bases between. The germline gives CDR1 LNHDA, CDR2 SQIVND (reference sequence). The DNA for the CDR3 is TGTGCCAGTAGTCCGACCAATCAGCCCCAGCATTTT. This translates into CASSPTNQPQHF.

The sample holds many counts of this clonotype. V is TRBV12-3 or TRBV12-4 and J is TRBJ2-3, with a weak D call TRBD1 (5 bases). Trimming shortened V by 6 bases and J by 0 bases, and 10 bases separated the two germline ends. This CDR3 region has 14 residues. This CDR3 reads CASSPGRSTDTQYF. The CDR3 nucleotides read TGTGCCAGCAGCCCAGGGCGGAGCACAGATACGCAGTATTTT.

This clonotype was observed at least ten times. The chain couples TRBV4-3 to TRBJ1-6; 8 nucleotides agree with TRBD1. Losses at the gene ends were 6 bases for V and 10 bases for J; bases not matched to a gene: 5. The CDR3 length is 13 residues. Per the germline V gene, CDR1 is LGHNA and CDR2 is YSLEER. CDR3 DNA sequence: TGCGCCAGCAGGGACAGGGTGGGGTCACCCCTCCACTTT. It yields the protein CASRDRVGSPLHF.

Many counts were recorded for this clonotype. The genes are TRBV5-5 and TRBJ2-7; D perhaps matches TRBD1 (6 bases). CDR1 is SGHKS and CDR2 is YYEKEE in the germline V gene (reference sequence). Trimming removed 0 bases at V and 4 bases at J, with 11 bases between. This CDR3 is built from 14 residues. The CDR3 DNA sequence: TGTGCCAGCAGCTTGGCTTGGGGACAATACGAGCAGTACTTC. Translating gives CASSLAWGQYEQYF.